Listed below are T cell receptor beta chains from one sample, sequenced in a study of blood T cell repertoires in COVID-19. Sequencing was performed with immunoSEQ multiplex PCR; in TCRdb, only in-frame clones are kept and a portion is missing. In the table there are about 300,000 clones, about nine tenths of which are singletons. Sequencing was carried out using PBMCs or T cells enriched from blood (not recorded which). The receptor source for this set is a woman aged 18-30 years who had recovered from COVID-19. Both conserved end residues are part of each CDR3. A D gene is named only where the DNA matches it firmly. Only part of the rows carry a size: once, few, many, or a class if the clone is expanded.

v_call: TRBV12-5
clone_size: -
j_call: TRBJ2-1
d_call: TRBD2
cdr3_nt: TGTGCTAGTGGTTTGGCGACTAGCGGGGGGGCGAATGAGCAGTTCTTC
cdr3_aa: CASGLATSGGANEQFF

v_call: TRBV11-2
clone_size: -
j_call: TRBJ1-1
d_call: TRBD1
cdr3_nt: TGTGCCAGCAGCTCAAACAGGGGGCGCGAATCAACTGAAGCTTTCTTT
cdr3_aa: CASSSNRGRESTEAFF

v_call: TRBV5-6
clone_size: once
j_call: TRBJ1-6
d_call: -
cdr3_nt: TGTGCCAGCAGCTTCAGGGGATGGAGCTCCTATAATTCACCCCTCCACTTT
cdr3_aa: CASSFRGWSSYNSPLHF

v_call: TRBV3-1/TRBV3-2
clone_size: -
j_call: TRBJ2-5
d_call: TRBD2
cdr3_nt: TGTGCCAGCAGCCCAACTTTAGCGGGGCGCCTAGGGACCCAGTACTTC
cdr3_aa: CASSPTLAGRLGTQYF

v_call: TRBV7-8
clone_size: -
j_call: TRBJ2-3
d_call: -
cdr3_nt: TGTGCCAGCAGCTTACCCCGGGACTCGGGGTCGGATACGCAGTATTTT
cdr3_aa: CASSLPRDSGSDTQYF

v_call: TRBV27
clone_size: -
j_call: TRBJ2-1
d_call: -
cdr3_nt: TGTGCCAGCAGCCCGGTTGATAATTGGAGGGTCGGTGAGCAGTTCTTC
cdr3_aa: CASSPVDNWRVGEQFF

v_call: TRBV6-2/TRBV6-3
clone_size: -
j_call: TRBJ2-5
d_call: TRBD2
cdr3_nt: TGTGCCAGCAGTTACTCGAAGGCTAGCGGGACACAAGAGACCCAGTACTTC
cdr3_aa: CASSYSKASGTQETQYF

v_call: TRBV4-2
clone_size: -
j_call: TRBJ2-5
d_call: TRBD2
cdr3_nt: TGTGCCAGCAGCCCACCCCTAGGACTAGCGGGTTCATTTATTGGCAAAGAGACCCAGTACTTC
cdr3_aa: CASSPPLGLAGSFIGKETQYF

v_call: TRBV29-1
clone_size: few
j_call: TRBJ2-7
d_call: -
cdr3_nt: TGCAGCGTTGGGCAGTCGTCTTACGAGCAGTACTTC
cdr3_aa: CSVGQSSYEQYF

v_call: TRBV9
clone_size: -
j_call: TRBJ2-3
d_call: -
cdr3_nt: TGTGCCAGCAGTCGGAGGACTACCTTACACTCTAGCACAGATACGCAGTATTTT
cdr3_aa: CASSRRTTLHSSTDTQYF

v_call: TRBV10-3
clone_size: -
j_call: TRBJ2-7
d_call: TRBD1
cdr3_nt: TGTGCCATCAGTGACTTCATGATTCCGGGACAGGGGGACTACGAGCAGTACTTC
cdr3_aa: CAISDFMIPGQGDYEQYF

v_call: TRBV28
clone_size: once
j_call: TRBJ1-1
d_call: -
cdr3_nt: TGTGCCAGCAGTCTACCCGGCGGGGCAGGGAACACTGAAGCTTTCTTT
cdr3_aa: CASSLPGGAGNTEAFF

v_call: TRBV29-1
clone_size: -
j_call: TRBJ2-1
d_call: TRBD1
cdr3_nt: TGCAGCGTTGAATCGGGTCAGGGGGCTTACAATGAGCAGTTCTTC
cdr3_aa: CSVESGQGAYNEQFF

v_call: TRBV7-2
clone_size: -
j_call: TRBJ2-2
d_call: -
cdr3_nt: TGTGCCAGCAGCTTACCCCGCGAGTCGGTTACCGGGGAGCTGTTTTTT
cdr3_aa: CASSLPRESVTGELFF

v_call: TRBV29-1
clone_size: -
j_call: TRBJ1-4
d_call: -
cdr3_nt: TGCAGCGCTGGGCGGGGGACCGGAGGGGAAAAACTGTTTTTT
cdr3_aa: CSAGRGTGGEKLFF

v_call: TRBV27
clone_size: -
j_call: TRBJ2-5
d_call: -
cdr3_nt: TGTGCCAGCAGCCAATATGGGGCCGGGGGTGGAGAGACCCAGTACTTC
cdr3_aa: CASSQYGAGGGETQYF

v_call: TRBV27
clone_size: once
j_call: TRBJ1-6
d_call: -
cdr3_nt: TGTGCCAGCAGATCTACTACAGGGAGTTATAATTCACCCCTCCACTTT
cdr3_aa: CASRSTTGSYNSPLHF

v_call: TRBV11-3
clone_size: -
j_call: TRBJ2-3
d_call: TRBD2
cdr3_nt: TGTGCCAGCAGCTTTGGGACTAGCGGGAGAGTGGGTACGCAGTATTTT
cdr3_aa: CASSFGTSGRVGTQYF

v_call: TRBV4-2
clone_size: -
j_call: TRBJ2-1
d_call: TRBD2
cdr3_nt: TGTGCCAGCAGCCAAGGCGGGACTAGCGGGTCTTACAATGAGCAGTTCTTC
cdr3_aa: CASSQGGTSGSYNEQFF

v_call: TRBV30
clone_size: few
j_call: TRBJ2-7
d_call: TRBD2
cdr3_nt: TGTGCCTGGAGTGTCGGGGGGGGGCTCAACGAGCAGTACTTC
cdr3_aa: CAWSVGGGLNEQYF

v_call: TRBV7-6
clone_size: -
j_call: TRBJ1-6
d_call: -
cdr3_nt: TGTGCCAGCAGCTTAGCACAGGGTACTTTAAGGAATTCACCCCTCCACTTT
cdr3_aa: CASSLAQGTLRNSPLHF

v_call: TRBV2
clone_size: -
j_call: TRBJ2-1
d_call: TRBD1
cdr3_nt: TGTGCCAGCTCCATTGGGACAGCCAATGAGCAGTTCTTC
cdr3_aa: CASSIGTANEQFF

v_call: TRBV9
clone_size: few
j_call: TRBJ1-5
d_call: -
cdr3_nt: TGTGCCAGCAGCGTAGGGCCACGGGGCAATCAGCCCCAGCATTTT
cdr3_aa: CASSVGPRGNQPQHF

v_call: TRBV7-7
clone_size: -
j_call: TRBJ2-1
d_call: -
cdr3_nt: TGTGCCAGCAGCCTGGACAGACTCAATGAGCAGTTCTTC
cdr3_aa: CASSLDRLNEQFF

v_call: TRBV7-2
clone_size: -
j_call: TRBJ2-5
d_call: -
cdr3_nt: TGTGCCAGCAGCTTGGGGGGAGGACTCCAAGAGACCCAGTACTTC
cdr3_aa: CASSLGGGLQETQYF